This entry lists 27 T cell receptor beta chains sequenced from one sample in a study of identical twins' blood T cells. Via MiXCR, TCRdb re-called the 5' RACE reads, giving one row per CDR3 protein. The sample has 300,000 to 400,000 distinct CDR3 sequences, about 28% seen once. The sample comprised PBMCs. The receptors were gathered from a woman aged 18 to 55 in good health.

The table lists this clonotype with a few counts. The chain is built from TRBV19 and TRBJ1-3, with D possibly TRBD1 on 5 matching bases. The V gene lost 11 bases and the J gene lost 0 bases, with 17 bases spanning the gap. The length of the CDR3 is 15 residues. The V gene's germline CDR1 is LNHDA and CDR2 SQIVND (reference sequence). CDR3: CAGKGPNLSGNTIYF. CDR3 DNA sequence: TGTGCCGGCAAGGGACCGAACCTCTCTGGAAACACCATATATTTT.

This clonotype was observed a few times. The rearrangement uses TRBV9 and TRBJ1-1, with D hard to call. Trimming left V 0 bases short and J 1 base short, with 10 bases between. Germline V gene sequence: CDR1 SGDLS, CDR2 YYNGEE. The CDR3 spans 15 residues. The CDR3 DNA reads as TGTGCCAGCAGCGTAGCTACGGAGAAGAACACTGAAGCTTTCTTT. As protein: CASSVATEKNTEAFF.

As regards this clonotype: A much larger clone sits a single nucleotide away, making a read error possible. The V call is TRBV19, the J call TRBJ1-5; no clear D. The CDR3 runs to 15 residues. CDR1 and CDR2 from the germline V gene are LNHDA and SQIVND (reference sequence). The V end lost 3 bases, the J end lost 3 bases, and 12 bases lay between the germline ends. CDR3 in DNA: TGTGCCAGTAGTATGAGACGGATCCTCAATCAGCCCCAGCATTTT. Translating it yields CASSMRRILNQPQHF. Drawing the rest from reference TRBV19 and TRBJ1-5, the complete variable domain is DGGITQSPKYLFRKEGQNVTLSCEQNLNHDAMYWYRQDPGQGLRLIYYSQIVNDFQKGDIAEGYSVSREKKESFPLTVTSAQKNPTAFYLCASSMRRILNQPQHFGDGTRLSIL.

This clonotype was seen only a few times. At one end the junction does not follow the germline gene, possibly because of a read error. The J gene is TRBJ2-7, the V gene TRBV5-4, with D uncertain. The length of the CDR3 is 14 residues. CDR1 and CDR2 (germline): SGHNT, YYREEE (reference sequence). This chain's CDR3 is CASSLGQATYEQYF. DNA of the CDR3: TGTGCCAGCAGTTTGGGCCAGGCAACCTACGAGCAGTACTTC. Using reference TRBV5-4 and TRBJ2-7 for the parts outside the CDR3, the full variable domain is ETGVTQSPTHLIKTRGQQVTLRCSSQSGHNTVSWYQQALGQGPQFIFQYYREEENGRGNFPPRFSGLQFPNYSSELNVNALELDDSALYLCASSLGQATYEQYFGPGTRLTVT.

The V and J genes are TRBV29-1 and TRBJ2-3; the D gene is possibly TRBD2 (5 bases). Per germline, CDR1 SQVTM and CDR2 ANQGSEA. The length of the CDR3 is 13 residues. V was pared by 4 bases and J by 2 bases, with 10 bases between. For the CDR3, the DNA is TGCAGCGTTGGGGGTAGCGACACAGATACGCAGTATTTT. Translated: CSVGGSDTDTQYF.

CDR3 amino acids: CASSSDRLNQPQHF. CDR3 sequence (DNA): TGTGCCAGCAGCTCGGACAGGTTGAATCAGCCCCAGCATTTT. The chain recombines TRBV11-2 with TRBJ1-5, with 7 positions matching TRBD1. V was pared by 4 bases and J by 4 bases, with 4 bases of the junction left unmatched. Germline CDR1 and CDR2: SGHAT and FQNNGV. This CDR3 spans 14 amino acids. The variable domain in full, with the rest retrieved from reference TRBV11-2 and TRBJ1-5, is EAGVAQSPRYKIIEKRQSVAFWCNPISGHATLYWYQQILGQGPKLLIQFQNNGVVDDSQLPKDRFSAERLKGVDSTLKIQPAKLEDSAVYLCASSSDRLNQPQHFGDGTRLSIL.

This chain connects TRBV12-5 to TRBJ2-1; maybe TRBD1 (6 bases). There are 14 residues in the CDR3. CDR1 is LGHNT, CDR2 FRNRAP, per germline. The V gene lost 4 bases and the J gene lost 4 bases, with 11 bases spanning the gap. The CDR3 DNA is TGTGCTAGTGGTTCCCGGCAGGGGTACAATGAGCAGTTCTTC. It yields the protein CASGSRQGYNEQFF.

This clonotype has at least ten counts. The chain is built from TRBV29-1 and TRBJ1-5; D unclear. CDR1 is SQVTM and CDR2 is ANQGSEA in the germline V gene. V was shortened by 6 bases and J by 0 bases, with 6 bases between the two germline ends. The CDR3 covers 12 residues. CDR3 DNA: TGCAGCGTGAGGGATAGCAATCAGCCCCAGCATTTT. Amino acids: CSVRDSNQPQHF.

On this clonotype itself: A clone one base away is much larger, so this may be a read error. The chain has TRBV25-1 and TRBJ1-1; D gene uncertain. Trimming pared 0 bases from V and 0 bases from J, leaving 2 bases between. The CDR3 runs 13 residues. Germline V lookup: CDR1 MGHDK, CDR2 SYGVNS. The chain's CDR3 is CASSEYLNTEAFF. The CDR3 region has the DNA TGTGCCAGCAGTGAATATTTGAACACTGAAGCTTTCTTT.

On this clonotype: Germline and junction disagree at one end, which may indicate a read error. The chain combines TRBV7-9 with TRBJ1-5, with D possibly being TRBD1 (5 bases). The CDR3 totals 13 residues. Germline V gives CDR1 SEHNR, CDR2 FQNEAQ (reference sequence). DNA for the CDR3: TGTACCAGCAGCTGGGACGGCAATCAGCCCCAGCATTTT. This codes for CTSSWDGNQPQHF.

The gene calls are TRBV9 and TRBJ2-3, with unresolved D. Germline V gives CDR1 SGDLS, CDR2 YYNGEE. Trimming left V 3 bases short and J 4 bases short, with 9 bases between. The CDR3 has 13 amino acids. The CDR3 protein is CASSAPFADTQYF. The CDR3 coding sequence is TGTGCCAGCAGCGCCCCCTTCGCAGATACGCAGTATTTT.

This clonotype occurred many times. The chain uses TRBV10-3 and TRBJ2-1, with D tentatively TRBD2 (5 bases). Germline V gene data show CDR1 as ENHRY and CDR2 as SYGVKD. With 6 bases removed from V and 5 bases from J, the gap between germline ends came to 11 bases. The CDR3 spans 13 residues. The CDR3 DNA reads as TGTGCCATCAGGGACGGACTTCACAATGAGCAGTTCTTC. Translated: CAIRDGLHNEQFF.

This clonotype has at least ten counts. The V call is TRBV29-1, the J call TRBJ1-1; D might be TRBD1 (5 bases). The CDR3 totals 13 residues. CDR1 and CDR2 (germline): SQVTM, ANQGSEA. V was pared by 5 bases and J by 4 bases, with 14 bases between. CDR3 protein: CSVSWGWGTEAFF. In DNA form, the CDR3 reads TGCAGCGTTTCTTGGGGCTGGGGCACTGAAGCTTTCTTT. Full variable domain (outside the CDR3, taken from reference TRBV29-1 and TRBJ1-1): SAVISQKPSRDICQRGTSLTIQCQVDSQVTMMFWYRQQPGQSLTLIATANQGSEATYESGFVIDKFPISRPNLTFSTLTVSNMSPEDSSIYLCSVSWGWGTEAFFGQGTRLTVV.

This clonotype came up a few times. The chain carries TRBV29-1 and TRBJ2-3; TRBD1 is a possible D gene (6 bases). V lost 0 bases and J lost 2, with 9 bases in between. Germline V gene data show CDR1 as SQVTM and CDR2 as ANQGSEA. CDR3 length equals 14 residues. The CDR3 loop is CSVEDQGITDTQYF. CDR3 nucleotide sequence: TGCAGCGTTGAAGATCAGGGGATCACAGATACGCAGTATTTT.

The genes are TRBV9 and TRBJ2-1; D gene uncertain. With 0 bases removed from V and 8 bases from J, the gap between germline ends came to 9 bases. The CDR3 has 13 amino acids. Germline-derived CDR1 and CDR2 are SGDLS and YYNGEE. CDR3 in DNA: TGTGCCAGCAGCGTAGGCCGTGGGGATGAGCAGTTCTTC. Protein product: CASSVGRGDEQFF.

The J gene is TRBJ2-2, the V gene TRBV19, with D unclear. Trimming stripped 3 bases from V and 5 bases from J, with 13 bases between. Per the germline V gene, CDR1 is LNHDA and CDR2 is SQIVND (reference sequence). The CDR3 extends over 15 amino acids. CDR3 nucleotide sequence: TGTGCCAGTAGTATGGGAAGGGTGAGGACCGGGGAGCTGTTTTTT. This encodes CASSMGRVRTGELFF. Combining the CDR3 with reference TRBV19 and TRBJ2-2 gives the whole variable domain DGGITQSPKYLFRKEGQNVTLSCEQNLNHDAMYWYRQDPGQGLRLIYYSQIVNDFQKGDIAEGYSVSREKKESFPLTVTSAQKNPTAFYLCASSMGRVRTGELFFGEGSRLTVL.

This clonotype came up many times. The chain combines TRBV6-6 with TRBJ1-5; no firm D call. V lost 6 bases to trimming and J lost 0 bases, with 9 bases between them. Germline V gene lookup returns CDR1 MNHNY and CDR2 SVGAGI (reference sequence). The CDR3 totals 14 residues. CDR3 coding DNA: TGTGCCAGCAGAATCATCGCTAGCAATCAGCCCCAGCATTTT. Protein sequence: CASRIIASNQPQHF.

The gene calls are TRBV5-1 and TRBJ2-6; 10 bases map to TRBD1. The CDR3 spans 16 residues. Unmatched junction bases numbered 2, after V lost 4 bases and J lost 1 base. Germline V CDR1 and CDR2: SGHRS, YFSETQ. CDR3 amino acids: CASSRQGASGANVLTF. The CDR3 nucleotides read TGCGCCAGCAGCAGACAGGGGGCATCTGGGGCCAACGTCCTGACTTTC.

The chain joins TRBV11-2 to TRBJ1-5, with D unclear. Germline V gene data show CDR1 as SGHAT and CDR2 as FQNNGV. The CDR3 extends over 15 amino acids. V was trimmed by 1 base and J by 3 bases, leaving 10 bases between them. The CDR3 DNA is TGTGCCAGCAGCTTAGCTGGGAGGGTCAATCAGCCCCAGCATTTT. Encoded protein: CASSLAGRVNQPQHF. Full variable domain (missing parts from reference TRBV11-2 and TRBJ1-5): EAGVAQSPRYKIIEKRQSVAFWCNPISGHATLYWYQQILGQGPKLLIQFQNNGVVDDSQLPKDRFSAERLKGVDSTLKIQPAKLEDSAVYLCASSLAGRVNQPQHFGDGTRLSIL.

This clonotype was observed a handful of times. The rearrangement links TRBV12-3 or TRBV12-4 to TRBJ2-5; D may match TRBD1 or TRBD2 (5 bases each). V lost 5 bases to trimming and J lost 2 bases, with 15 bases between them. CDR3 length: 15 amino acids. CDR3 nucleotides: TGTGCCAGCAGTCCTACCTTAGGGACGCAAGAGACCCAGTACTTC. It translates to CASSPTLGTQETQYF.

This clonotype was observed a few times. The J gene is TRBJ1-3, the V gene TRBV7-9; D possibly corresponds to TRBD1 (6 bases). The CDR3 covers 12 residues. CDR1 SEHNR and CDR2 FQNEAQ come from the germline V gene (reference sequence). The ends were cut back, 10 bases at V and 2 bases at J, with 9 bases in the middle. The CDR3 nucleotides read TGTGCCACCCACAGGGCTGGAAACACCATATATTTT. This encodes CATHRAGNTIYF.

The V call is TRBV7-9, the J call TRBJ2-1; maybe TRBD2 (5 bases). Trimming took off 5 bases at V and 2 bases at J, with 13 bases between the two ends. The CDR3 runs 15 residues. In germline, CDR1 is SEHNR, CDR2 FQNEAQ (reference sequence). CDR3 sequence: CASSPRGPAYNEQFF. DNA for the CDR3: TGTGCCAGCAGCCCCCGGGGTCCAGCCTACAATGAGCAGTTCTTC.

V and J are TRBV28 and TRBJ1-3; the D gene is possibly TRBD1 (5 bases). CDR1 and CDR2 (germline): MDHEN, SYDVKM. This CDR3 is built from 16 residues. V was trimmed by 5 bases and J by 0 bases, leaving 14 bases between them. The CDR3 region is CASSPGRVPSGNTIYF. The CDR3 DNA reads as TGTGCCAGCAGTCCGGGACGCGTCCCCTCTGGAAACACCATATATTTT.

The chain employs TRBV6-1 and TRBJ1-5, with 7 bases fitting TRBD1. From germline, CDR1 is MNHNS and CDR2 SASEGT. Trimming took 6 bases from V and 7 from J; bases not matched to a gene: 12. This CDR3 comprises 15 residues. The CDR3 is CASRTGVWAGQPQHF. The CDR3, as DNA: TGTGCCAGCAGAACAGGGGTGTGGGCTGGACAGCCCCAGCATTTT.

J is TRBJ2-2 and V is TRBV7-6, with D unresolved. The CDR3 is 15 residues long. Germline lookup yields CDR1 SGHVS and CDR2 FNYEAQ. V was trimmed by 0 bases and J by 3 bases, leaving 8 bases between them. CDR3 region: CASSLARRYTGELFF. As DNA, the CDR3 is TGTGCCAGCAGCTTAGCGCGGCGATACACCGGGGAGCTGTTTTTT.

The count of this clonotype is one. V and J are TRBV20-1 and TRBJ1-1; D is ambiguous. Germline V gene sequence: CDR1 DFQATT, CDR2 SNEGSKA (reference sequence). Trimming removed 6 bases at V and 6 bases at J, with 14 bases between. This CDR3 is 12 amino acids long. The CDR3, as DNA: TGCAGTGCCTCCGCCGGAGGATCTGAAGCTTTCTTT. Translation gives CSASAGGSEAFF.

CDR3 loop: CASSLQILNEQFF. The CDR3 DNA reads as TGTGCCAGCAGCTTGCAAATCCTCAATGAGCAGTTCTTC. The chain uses TRBV7-7 and TRBJ2-1; D unclear. V lost 3 bases, J lost 6 bases, and 9 bases lay in between. Germline V gene data show CDR1 as SSHAT and CDR2 as FNYEAQ (reference sequence). The CDR3 is 13 residues long.